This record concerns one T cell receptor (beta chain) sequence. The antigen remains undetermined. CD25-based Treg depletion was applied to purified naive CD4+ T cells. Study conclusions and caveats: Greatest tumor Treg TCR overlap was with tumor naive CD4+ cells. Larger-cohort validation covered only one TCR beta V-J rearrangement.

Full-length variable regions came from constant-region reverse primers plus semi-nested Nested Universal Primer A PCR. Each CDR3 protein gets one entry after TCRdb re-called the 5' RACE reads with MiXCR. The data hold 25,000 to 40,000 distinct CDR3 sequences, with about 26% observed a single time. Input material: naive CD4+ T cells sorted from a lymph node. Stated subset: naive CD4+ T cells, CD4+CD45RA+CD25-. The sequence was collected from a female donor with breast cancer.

CDR3 protein: CASSPRRTSDSSPLHF. In DNA form, the CDR3 reads TGTGCCAGCAGTCCAAGGAGGACCTCGGATAGTTCACCCCTCCACTTT. This chain connects TRBV2 to TRBJ1-6; no reliable D call. This CDR3 has 16 amino acids. Germline CDR1 is SNHLY and CDR2 is FYNNEI. Trimming stripped 5 bases from V and 9 bases from J, with 20 bases between. Full variable domain (remainder filled in from reference TRBV2 and TRBJ1-6): EPEVTQTPSHQVTQMGQEVILRCVPISNHLYFYWYRQILGQKVEFLVSFYNNEISEKSEIFDDQFSVERPDGSNFTLKIRSTKLEDSAMYFCASSPRRTSDSSPLHFGNGTRLTVT.